One sample yielded the 29 T cell receptor beta chains listed below, sequenced in a study of T cell responses to AZD1222 COVID-19 vaccine. Profiling relied on immunoSEQ multiplex PCR, and the TCRdb table lists in-frame clones only, not all of them. This sample yields approximately 140,000 clones, of which around 90% are seen a single time; around 3.1% belongs to the top ten. Sample: peripheral blood, taken 28 days after the second AZD1222 dose. Receptor source: an adult who received the AZD1222 COVID-19 vaccine.

The CDR3 region has the DNA TGTGCCAGTAGTACCCAGTTCTCTGGAAACACCATATATTTT. This sequence encodes CASSTQFSGNTIYF. V usage is TRBV19 and J usage is TRBJ1-3; D ambiguous. V was pared by 4 bases and J by 0 bases, with 7 bases between. Looked up from germline, CDR1 is LNHDA and CDR2 is SQIVND (reference sequence). This CDR3 spans 14 amino acids.

V and J are TRBV19 and TRBJ1-2, with a possible D match to TRBD1 (5 bases). This CDR3 spans 13 amino acids. V lost 3 bases, J lost 4 bases, and 9 bases lay in between. Germline-derived CDR1 and CDR2 are LNHDA and SQIVND (reference sequence). The CDR3 DNA reads as TGTGCCAGTAGTATGGGGCCCCTCTATGGCTACACCTTC. Translating gives CASSMGPLYGYTF.

This clone came up once. The chain links TRBV2 to TRBJ2-2; D is perhaps TRBD1 (6 bases). Germline values: CDR1 SNHLY, CDR2 FYNNEI. The V end lost 8 bases, the J end lost 3 bases, and 25 bases lay between the germline ends. The CDR3 has 18 amino acids. This CDR3 reads CASDLPGAGGRDTGELFF. The CDR3 nucleotides read TGTGCCAGCGACCTCCCAGGGGCGGGCGGAAGGGACACCGGGGAGCTGTTTTTT.

The rearrangement uses TRBV6-6 and TRBJ1-5, with D possibly matching TRBD1 (6 bases). V lost 7 bases, J lost 3 bases, and 13 bases lay in between. This CDR3 contains 14 residues. Germline V lookup: CDR1 MNHNY, CDR2 SVGAGI (reference sequence). The CDR3, as DNA: TGTGCCAGCACCCCAGGACAGTCCAATCAGCCCCAGCATTTT. Amino acids: CASTPGQSNQPQHF.

The chain carries TRBV6-5 and TRBJ1-1; 9 bases are a match to TRBD1. The germline CDR1 and CDR2 sequences are MNHEY and SVGAGI. V was clipped by 5 bases and J by 3 bases; unmatched bases: 7. The CDR3 is made up of 15 amino acids. CDR3 residues: CASSPGDREYTEAFF. The CDR3 DNA reads as TGTGCCAGCAGTCCCGGGGACAGGGAGTACACTGAAGCTTTCTTT.

The gene calls are TRBV24-1 and TRBJ1-3; possible D gene TRBD1, 5 bases. There are 15 residues in the CDR3. Germline assignment: CDR1 KGHDR and CDR2 SFDVKD. The CDR3: CAPRGGPPAGNTIYF. The CDR3, as DNA: TGTGCGCCTCGGGGGGGTCCTCCAGCTGGAAACACCATATATTTT.

The J gene is TRBJ2-2, the V gene TRBV11-2; D gene unclear. Trimming stripped 1 base from V and 1 base from J, with 7 bases between. The CDR3 has 15 residues. Germline V gives CDR1 SGHAT, CDR2 FQNNGV. Written as DNA, the CDR3 is TGTGCCAGCAGCTTAGGGACCAAGAACACCGGGGAGCTGTTTTTT. It translates to CASSLGTKNTGELFF.

V is TRBV28 and J is TRBJ1-2; TRBD1 might be the D (6 bases). With 5 bases removed from V and 4 bases from J, the gap between germline ends came to 8 bases. Germline CDR1 is MDHEN and CDR2 is SYDVKM. The CDR3 has 12 residues. CDR3 sequence: CASSPRGYGYTF. CDR3 nucleotide sequence: TGTGCCAGCAGTCCCAGGGGCTATGGCTACACCTTC.

CDR3 DNA: TGTGCCAGCAGCCAAGATTGGGGGGGGGAGCAGTTCTTC. Translation: CASSQDWGGEQFF. The chain uses TRBV14 and TRBJ2-1, with TRBD2 identical over 7 bases. Germline values: CDR1 SGHDN, CDR2 FVKESK. The CDR3 has 13 residues. V lost 0 bases to trimming and J lost 10 bases; unmatched junction nucleotides: 3. The whole variable domain, remainder taken from reference TRBV14 and TRBJ2-1, is EAGVTQFPSHSVIEKGQTVTLRCDPISGHDNLYWYRRVMGKEIKFLLHFVKESKQDESGMPNNRFLAERTGGTYSTLKVQPAELEDSGVYFCASSQDWGGEQFFGPGTRLTVL.

The CDR3 spells CASGGQGSNQPQHF. As DNA, the CDR3 is TGTGCCAGCGGGGGACAGGGGAGCAATCAGCCCCAGCATTTT. The rearrangement uses TRBV25-1 and TRBJ1-5; 10 bases are shared with TRBD1. The CDR3 has 14 residues. In germline, CDR1 is MGHDK, CDR2 SYGVNS. V trimming: 8 bases; J trimming: 1 base; junction bases outside the gene matches: 2.

The genes are TRBV21-1 and TRBJ2-1; the table's TRBD1 call for D was not verified on the DNA. TRBV21-1 is described as a pseudogene. The length of the CDR3 is 20 residues. The CDR3 region is CASNNPSRDRSIHSYNEQFF. The CDR3 nucleotides read TGTGCCAGCAACAACCCGAGTAGGGACAGGTCGATTCACTCCTACAATGAGCAGTTCTTC.

The rearrangement joins TRBV6-5 to TRBJ2-7; the D gene is possibly TRBD2 (6 bases). V was clipped by 6 bases and J by 6 bases, with 12 bases between them. The V gene's germline CDR1 is MNHEY and CDR2 SVGAGI. CDR3 length equals 12 residues. The CDR3 loop is CASSPGGGEQYF. CDR3 coding DNA: TGTGCCAGCAGCCCCGGGGGTGGCGAGCAGTACTTC.

This clone was seen once. V and J are TRBV3-1 (or the pseudogene TRBV3-2) and TRBJ2-7; TRBD1 matches at 9 bases. CDR1 is LGHDT, CDR2 YNNKEL, per germline (reference sequence). V trimming: 4 bases; J trimming: 5 bases; junction bases outside the gene matches: 12. This CDR3 is built from 16 residues. CDR3 bases: TGTGCCAGCAGCCCTACTCGACAGGGGGGAATCCACGAGCAGTACTTC. It yields the protein CASSPTRQGGIHEQYF.

This clone was detected once. The chain couples TRBV10-2 to TRBJ1-2; D is unclear. V shed 0 bases and J shed 6 bases, with 11 bases lying between them. The CDR3 consists of 14 residues. Germline V lookup: CDR1 WSHSY, CDR2 SAAADI. In DNA, the CDR3 is TGCGCCAGCAGTGAGTCGAGGCAGAGAAATGGCTACACCTTC. Residues: CASSESRQRNGYTF.

The chain employs TRBV19 and TRBJ2-1; TRBD2 matches 8 bases. The CDR3 covers 13 residues. Germline CDR1 is LNHDA and CDR2 is SQIVND (reference sequence). Germline trimming cut 9 bases from V and 7 bases from J; bases unmatched to any gene: 8. CDR3 residues: CASDSGRKNEQFF. The CDR3, as DNA: TGTGCCAGCGACAGCGGGAGAAAAAATGAGCAGTTCTTC. Together with reference TRBV19 and TRBJ2-1, the CDR3 gives the full variable domain: DGGITQSPKYLFRKEGQNVTLSCEQNLNHDAMYWYRQDPGQGLRLIYYSQIVNDFQKGDIAEGYSVSREKKESFPLTVTSAQKNPTAFYLCASDSGRKNEQFFGPGTRLTVL.

J is TRBJ2-6 and V is TRBV28; perhaps TRBD2 as D (5 bases). CDR1 is MDHEN and CDR2 is SYDVKM in the germline V gene. V lost 4 bases, J lost 0 bases, and 16 bases lay in between. The CDR3 length is 18 residues. CDR3 in DNA: TGTGCCAGCAGTTCCATCGGCGGGTCAGTCTCTGGGGCCAACGTCCTGACTTTC. Translating it yields CASSSIGGSVSGANVLTF.

This clone has only a few counts. The chain has TRBV28 and TRBJ1-3; perhaps TRBD1 as D (5 bases). Between the trimmed V and J ends, which lost 1 base and 4 bases, there was a span of 14 bases. The CDR3 is 16 amino acids. From germline, CDR1 is MDHEN and CDR2 SYDVKM. The CDR3 DNA reads as TGTGCCAGCAGTTTATTGGGGCGATCTAACGGAAACACCATATATTTT. Residues: CASSLLGRSNGNTIYF.

The gene calls are TRBV21-1 and TRBJ2-1; the D segment call TRBD2 is taken from the table without a DNA check. TRBV21-1 is marked as a pseudogene. CDR3 length equals 18 residues. The CDR3 sequence: CASSTPGTSGRSYNEQFF. The CDR3 region has the DNA TGTGCCAGCAGCACCCCTGGGACTAGCGGGAGGTCCTACAATGAGCAGTTCTTC.

The V gene is TRBV6-5, the J gene TRBJ2-1; tentative D call: TRBD2 (5 bases). The CDR3 sequence is 12 residues long. CDR1 is MNHEY, CDR2 SVGAGI, per germline. V was trimmed by 6 bases and J by 6 bases, leaving 9 bases between them. CDR3 nucleotide sequence: TGTGCCAGCAGGGACGGAGGCAATGAGCAGTTCTTC. It specifies CASRDGGNEQFF.

The rearrangement uses TRBV7-9 and TRBJ2-1, with D possibly TRBD2 on 6 matching bases. The CDR3 sequence is 15 residues long. With 7 bases removed from V and 0 bases from J, the gap between germline ends came to 13 bases. Germline V CDR1 and CDR2: SEHNR, FQNEAQ (reference sequence). CDR3 protein: CASTGGPNSYNEQFF. In DNA, the CDR3 is TGTGCCAGCACCGGGGGACCCAACTCCTACAATGAGCAGTTCTTC. Full variable domain (remainder filled in from reference TRBV7-9 and TRBJ2-1): DTGVSQNPRHKITKRGQNVTFRCDPISEHNRLYWYRQTLGQGPEFLTYFQNEAQLEKSRLLSDRFSAERPKGSFSTLEIQRTEQGDSAMYLCASTGGPNSYNEQFFGPGTRLTVL.

Written as DNA, the CDR3 is TGTGCCAGCCTAGGGGGGGGAACCTACGAGCAGTACTTC. As protein: CASLGGGTYEQYF. The genes are TRBV6-5 and TRBJ2-7; D perhaps matches TRBD2 (7 bases). This CDR3 is built from 13 residues. Trimming left V 8 bases short and J 2 bases short, with 13 bases between. Germline loops: CDR1 MNHEY, CDR2 SVGAGI.

Written as DNA, the CDR3 is TGTGCCAGCAGTTTCCCGGACAGACCTGATTATCAGCCCCAGCATTTT. This gives the protein CASSFPDRPDYQPQHF. This chain uses TRBV28 with TRBJ1-5, with a weak D call TRBD1 (6 bases). Germline CDR1 is MDHEN and CDR2 is SYDVKM. V lost 3 bases and J 5 bases, leaving 17 bases between the germline ends. There are 16 residues in the CDR3.

This clone was observed once. CDR3: CASSLGEGLADTQYF. The DNA for the CDR3 is TGTGCCAGCAGCTTGGGGGAGGGGCTGGCAGATACGCAGTATTTT. This sequence joins TRBV7-2 and TRBJ2-3, with TRBD2 matching over 7 bases. Germline loops: CDR1 SGHTA, CDR2 FQGNSA. The junction had 7 bases not matched to a gene; V was cut back by 3 bases and J by 4 bases. The CDR3 has 15 amino acids.

V is TRBV6-4 and J is TRBJ1-1; no firm D call. CDR3 length equals 12 residues. The V gene's germline CDR1 is MRHNA and CDR2 SNTAGT. Trimming shortened V by 0 bases and J by 7 bases, and 6 bases separated the two germline ends. The CDR3 reads CASSDSKGEAFF. The CDR3, as DNA: TGTGCCAGCAGTGACTCGAAGGGTGAAGCTTTCTTT.

The J gene is TRBJ2-7, the V gene TRBV7-2; no clear D. Germline CDR1 SGHTA, CDR2 FQGNSA. Deletions cut 0 bases from V and 2 bases from J, with 11 bases between. The CDR3 contains 15 residues. CDR3 sequence: CASSLAHRPTYEQYF. CDR3 sequence (DNA): TGTGCCAGCAGCTTAGCGCATAGGCCAACCTACGAGCAGTACTTC.

The chain links TRBV5-5 to TRBJ2-3; D gene unclear. This CDR3 is 14 amino acids long. Germline V gene lookup returns CDR1 SGHKS and CDR2 YYEKEE (reference sequence). V dropped 1 base and J dropped 1 base, with 7 bases sitting between them. CDR3 in DNA: TGTGCCAGCAGCTTGATGCAGGGCACAGATACGCAGTATTTT. Residues: CASSLMQGTDTQYF.

The V call is TRBV27, the J call TRBJ2-3; no firm D call. Germline V gives CDR1 MNHEY, CDR2 SMNVEV (reference sequence). This CDR3 is built from 13 residues. The germline V and J ends were trimmed by 1 base and 2 bases, with 4 bases remaining between them. The CDR3 DNA reads as TGTGCCAGCAGTTTATATAACACAGATACGCAGTATTTT. The encoded protein is CASSLYNTDTQYF.

The chain employs TRBV10-3 and TRBJ1-1; D might be TRBD1 (6 bases). CDR1 and CDR2 (germline): ENHRY, SYGVKD. The CDR3 length is 14 residues. V was shortened by 2 bases and J by 4 bases, with 11 bases between the two germline ends. The CDR3 protein is CAISEGGRFTEAFF. CDR3 nucleotides: TGTGCCATCAGTGAGGGGGGGCGTTTCACTGAAGCTTTCTTT.

The V and J genes are TRBV10-3 and TRBJ2-2; D possibly corresponds to TRBD1 (7 bases). The CDR3 runs to 16 residues. V lost 8 bases to trimming and J lost 0 bases, with 16 bases between them. Per germline, CDR1 ENHRY and CDR2 SYGVKD. This chain's CDR3 is CAIGKGGGANTGELFF. The DNA for the CDR3 is TGTGCCATCGGGAAAGGGGGCGGGGCGAACACCGGGGAGCTGTTTTTT.